Presented here are 18 T cell receptor beta chains from one specimen sequenced in a study of T cell changes during pregnancy in multiple sclerosis. Some clones are missing from TCRdb's copy, which holds only in-frame ones; the method was immunoSEQ multiplex PCR. The sample holds tens of thousands of clones, roughly 95% seen once. The sample here was peripheral blood, taken in the second trimester of pregnancy. The receptor source for this set is a female donor in good health, enrolled as a control in a pregnancy study.

V gene TRBV4-2 combines with J gene TRBJ1-6, with D possibly TRBD1 on 6 matching bases. Trimming took 5 bases from V and 8 from J, leaving 10 bases between them. The V gene's germline CDR1 is LGHNA and CDR2 YNFKEQ. This CDR3 contains 13 residues. CDR3 residues: CASSSNRDSPLHF. The DNA for the CDR3 is TGTGCCAGCAGCTCTAACAGGGATTCACCCCTCCACTTT.

The chain recombines TRBV19 with TRBJ2-7; 8 bases agree with TRBD1. After removal of 10 bases from V and 0 bases from J, the junction contained 8 bases not matched to a gene. The CDR3 consists of 14 residues. CDR1 and CDR2 from the germline V gene are LNHDA and SQIVND (reference sequence). The CDR3 bases are TGTGCCACCCGAAAGGACAGGGTCTCCTACGAGCAGTACTTC. Its protein product is CATRKDRVSYEQYF.

This chain links TRBV7-7 with TRBJ2-5; TRBD1 matches at 8 bases. There are 16 residues in the CDR3. J gave up 5 bases and V 6 bases, and 14 bases lay outside the gene matches. From germline, CDR1 is SSHAT and CDR2 FNYEAQ (reference sequence). CDR3 nucleotides: TGTGCCAGCAGTCCAGGGGGCGCATCCCTAGGGGAGACCCAGTACTTC. Protein sequence: CASSPGGASLGETQYF.

The chain carries TRBV7-9 and TRBJ1-1; 9 bases map to TRBD1. This CDR3 is built from 15 residues. V gave up 4 bases and J gave up 2 bases; unmatched junction bases: 5. The germline V gene has CDR1 SEHNR and CDR2 FQNEAQ (reference sequence). The CDR3 nucleotides are TGTGCCAGCAGCTGGAGAACAGGGGGCAACACTGAAGCTTTCTTT. Its protein product is CASSWRTGGNTEAFF.

This chain connects TRBV7-9 to TRBJ2-7, with D perhaps matching TRBD1 (5 bases). Germline-derived CDR1 and CDR2 are SEHNR and FQNEAQ (reference sequence). Between the trimmed V and J ends, which lost 5 bases and 4 bases, there was a span of 18 bases. The CDR3 spans 15 residues. This chain's CDR3 is CASSPPSREWYEQYF. The CDR3 DNA is TGTGCCAGCAGCCCCCCATCCAGGGAATGGTACGAGCAGTACTTC.

The chain joins TRBV30 to TRBJ2-3; 15 positions match TRBD2. V was clipped by 0 bases and J by 7 bases; unmatched bases: 8. Germline V gives CDR1 GTSNPN, CDR2 SVGIG (reference sequence). The CDR3 has 17 residues. The DNA of the CDR3 is TGTGCCTGGAGTGTACCTCGGACTAGCGGGGGGGCTTATACGCAGTATTTT. Translated, it gives CAWSVPRTSGGAYTQYF.

J is TRBJ2-3 and V is TRBV4-3; 8 bases match TRBD1. Losses at the gene ends were 3 bases for V and 0 bases for J; bases not matched to a gene: 5. There are 16 residues in the CDR3. CDR1 LGHNA and CDR2 YSLEER come from the germline V gene. CDR3 sequence reads: CASSHQDRVSTDTQYF. The CDR3 DNA follows: TGCGCCAGCAGCCACCAGGACAGGGTTAGCACAGATACGCAGTATTTT.

The rearrangement joins TRBV7-2 to TRBJ2-1; possibly TRBD1 for D (6 bases). The V gene's germline CDR1 is SGHTA and CDR2 FQGNSA. The germline V and J ends were trimmed by 2 bases and 2 bases, with 10 bases remaining between them. CDR3 length: 15 residues. CDR3 bases: TGTGCCAGCAGCTTACAGGGGTATACCTACAATGAGCAGTTCTTC. It yields the protein CASSLQGYTYNEQFF. The full variable domain, rest sourced from reference TRBV7-2 and TRBJ2-1, is GAGVSQSPSNKVTEKGKDVELRCDPISGHTALYWYRQSLGQGLEFLIYFQGNSAPDKSGLPSDRFSAERTGGSVSTLTIQRTQQEDSAVYLCASSLQGYTYNEQFFGPGTRLTVL.

The chain links TRBV5-4 to TRBJ2-5; D possibly corresponds to TRBD1 (5 bases). Germline loops: CDR1 SGHNT, CDR2 YYREEE (reference sequence). The CDR3 contains 16 residues. V lost 4 bases, J lost 1 base, and 17 bases lay in between. CDR3 coding DNA: TGTGCCAGCAGCCTCCAACAACAGGTTACCCAAGAGACCCAGTACTTC. This codes for CASSLQQQVTQETQYF.

This rearrangement joins TRBV11-1 to TRBJ2-1; 9 bases match TRBD1. V shed 10 bases and J 3 bases; nucleotides not matched to a gene: 7. Germline V gene lookup returns CDR1 SGHAT and CDR2 FQDESV (reference sequence). This CDR3 has 14 residues. This chain's CDR3 is CATGTGGFYNEQFF. CDR3 nucleotides: TGTGCCACCGGAACAGGGGGCTTCTACAATGAGCAGTTCTTC.

The chain recombines TRBV27 with TRBJ2-7; no definite D call. Between the trimmed V and J ends, which lost 7 bases and 1 base, there was a span of 5 bases. CDR1 is MNHEY and CDR2 is SMNVEV in the germline V gene (reference sequence). The CDR3 spans 11 residues. In DNA, the CDR3 is TGTGCCAGCATCGGTTCCTACGAGCAGTACTTC. This sequence encodes CASIGSYEQYF.

CDR3 residues: CASSPPGGAHTDTQYF. CDR3 nucleotides: TGTGCCAGCTCACCACCTGGAGGGGCACACACAGATACGCAGTATTTT. This chain links TRBV18 with TRBJ2-3, with D maybe TRBD2 (6 bases). Trimming took 0 bases from V and 2 from J, leaving 12 bases between them. The CDR3 runs to 16 residues. In germline, CDR1 is KGHSH, CDR2 LQKENI.

The CDR3 nucleotides are TGTGCCAGCAGTTCTAAGGATACTAATACTAGGGAGCAGTACTTC. This codes for CASSSKDTNTREQYF. The chain combines TRBV7-9 with TRBJ2-7, with D perhaps TRBD2 (5 bases). CDR1 SEHNR and CDR2 FQNEAQ come from the germline V gene (reference sequence). Between the trimmed V and J ends, which lost 6 bases and 7 bases, there was a span of 22 bases. The CDR3 is 15 amino acids.

The rearrangement links TRBV6-5 to TRBJ1-1, with 7 bases fitting TRBD1. J lost 0 bases, V lost 2 bases, and 6 bases had no gene match. The CDR3 consists of 16 residues. Germline CDR1 MNHEY, CDR2 SVGAGI. CDR3 nucleotides: TGTGCCAGCAGTTACAGACAGGGAAGCATGAACACTGAAGCTTTCTTT. Translating gives CASSYRQGSMNTEAFF.

V and J are TRBV30 and TRBJ1-1; D remains unclear. Trimming shortened V by 0 bases and J by 8 bases, and 13 bases separated the two germline ends. The CDR3 extends over 13 amino acids. CDR1 GTSNPN and CDR2 SVGIG come from the germline V gene (reference sequence). Here the CDR3 reads CAWSVLNGEEAFF. DNA of the CDR3: TGTGCCTGGAGTGTCCTCAACGGGGAGGAAGCTTTCTTT.

CDR3 amino acids: CASSMDGRLTGELFF. CDR3 nucleotide sequence: TGTGCCAGTAGTATGGATGGCAGACTCACCGGGGAGCTGTTTTTT. The V call is TRBV19, the J call TRBJ2-2, with unresolved D. V was trimmed by 3 bases and J by 4 bases, leaving 12 bases between them. Germline V gene data show CDR1 as LNHDA and CDR2 as SQIVND (reference sequence). The CDR3 has 15 residues. The entire variable domain, with the rest obtained from reference TRBV19 and TRBJ2-2, is as follows: DGGITQSPKYLFRKEGQNVTLSCEQNLNHDAMYWYRQDPGQGLRLIYYSQIVNDFQKGDIAEGYSVSREKKESFPLTVTSAQKNPTAFYLCASSMDGRLTGELFFGEGSRLTVL.

The chain uses TRBV7-3 and TRBJ2-7, with TRBD2 matching 12 bases. After removal of 5 bases from V and 2 bases from J, the junction contained 7 bases not matched to a gene. From germline, CDR1 is SGHTA and CDR2 FQGTGA. The CDR3 sequence is 16 residues long. The chain's CDR3 is CASSPGLAGPPYEQYF. The CDR3 DNA reads TGTGCCAGCAGCCCCGGACTAGCGGGGCCTCCCTACGAGCAGTACTTC.

This CDR3 is CASSWDRGDYGYTF. The DNA for the CDR3 is TGTGCCAGCAGCTGGGACAGGGGGGACTATGGCTACACCTTC. The chain uses TRBV5-6 and TRBJ1-2, with TRBD1 matching over 11 bases. J was trimmed by 3 bases and V by 3 bases; bases with no gene match: 1. The germline gives CDR1 SGHDT, CDR2 YYEEEE. The CDR3 has 14 amino acids.